Listed below are T cell receptor beta chains from one sample, sequenced in a study of vaccination and CD4 T cells after COVID-19. One entry per CDR3 protein results from TCRdb running MiXCR on the PCR reads. This table has around 20,000 distinct CDR3 sequences, approximately 46% appearing once. The antigens of these receptors remain unknown. Here the sequenced sample was CD4+ T cells from blood, cultured in vitro, taken before SARS-CoV-2 vaccination. These receptors were obtained from a human donor who had recovered from COVID-19. The CDR3 runs from the conserved cysteine through the conserved F or W. A D gene is named only where the DNA matches it firmly. Where a row states a size, it is once, few, many or the class of an expanded clone; other rows omit it.

clone size: few; V gene: TRBV5-1; J gene: TRBJ1-6; D gene: TRBD1; CDR3 protein: CASSLGQGRNSPLHF; CDR3 DNA: TGCGCCAGCAGCTTGGGACAGGGACGGAATTCACCCCTCCACTTT
clone size: few; V gene: TRBV27; J gene: TRBJ2-3; D gene: NA; CDR3 protein: CASSFGWGSHTDTQYF; CDR3 DNA: TGTGCCAGCAGTTTTGGGTGGGGGAGCCACACAGATACGCAGTATTTT
clone size: NA; V gene: TRBV7-2; J gene: TRBJ2-1; D gene: TRBD1; CDR3 protein: CASSSTRQGHLNEQFF; CDR3 DNA: TGTGCCAGCAGCTCCACCCGACAGGGCCATCTTAATGAGCAGTTCTTC
clone size: few; V gene: TRBV6-5; J gene: TRBJ2-4; D gene: TRBD1; CDR3 protein: CASSSRQGLAKNIQYF; CDR3 DNA: TGTGCCAGCAGTTCCCGACAGGGGCTAGCCAAAAACATTCAGTACTTC
clone size: few; V gene: TRBV6-1; J gene: TRBJ1-6; D gene: NA; CDR3 protein: CASSTTQGRIHF; CDR3 DNA: TGTGCCAGCAGTACCACCCAGGGGCGGATCCACTTT
clone size: NA; V gene: TRBV6-5; J gene: TRBJ1-6; D gene: TRBD1; CDR3 protein: CASSYSRTGSVGGNSPLHF; CDR3 DNA: TGTGCCAGCAGTTACTCAAGGACAGGGTCGGTAGGGGGTAATTCACCCCTCCACTTT
clone size: few; V gene: TRBV27; J gene: TRBJ1-1; D gene: NA; CDR3 protein: CASSRTAIAEAFF; CDR3 DNA: TGTGCCAGCAGCCGGACGGCTATCGCTGAAGCTTTCTTT
clone size: NA; V gene: TRBV6-1; J gene: TRBJ1-1; D gene: TRBD1; CDR3 protein: CASRPDRGGEAFF; CDR3 DNA: TGTGCCAGCAGGCCGGACAGGGGGGGTGAAGCTTTCTTT
clone size: medium-sized; V gene: TRBV20-1; J gene: TRBJ1-2; D gene: NA; CDR3 protein: CSASYGTPISPRYYGYTF; CDR3 DNA: TGCAGTGCTAGTTACGGGACCCCAATCAGCCCCCGATACTATGGCTACACCTTC
clone size: few; V gene: TRBV27; J gene: TRBJ2-2; D gene: NA; CDR3 protein: CASSSRGSGTGELFF; CDR3 DNA: TGTGCCAGCAGTTCTCGAGGGAGTGGGACCGGGGAGCTGTTTTTT
clone size: NA; V gene: TRBV27; J gene: TRBJ2-7; D gene: TRBD1; CDR3 protein: CASRHRDRNEQYF; CDR3 DNA: TGTGCCAGCAGGCACCGGGACAGAAACGAGCAGTACTTC
clone size: NA; V gene: TRBV10-3; J gene: TRBJ2-3; D gene: NA; CDR3 protein: CTIAGQSTDTQYF; CDR3 DNA: TGTACCATCGCCGGACAGAGCACAGATACGCAGTATTTT
clone size: few; V gene: TRBV20-1; J gene: TRBJ1-2; D gene: NA; CDR3 protein: CSARGSLGGGYTF; CDR3 DNA: TGCAGTGCCAGGGGTTCCCTGGGTGGTGGCTACACCTTC
clone size: NA; V gene: TRBV5-1; J gene: TRBJ1-2; D gene: TRBD1; CDR3 protein: CASGTGSNYGYTF; CDR3 DNA: TGCGCCAGCGGGACAGGTTCTAACTATGGCTACACCTTC
clone size: NA; V gene: TRBV7-2; J gene: TRBJ2-5; D gene: NA; CDR3 protein: CASSTRRDLQETQYF; CDR3 DNA: TGTGCCAGCAGCACCCGACGGGACCTCCAAGAGACCCAGTACTTC
clone size: few; V gene: TRBV6-2/TRBV6-3; J gene: TRBJ1-1; D gene: NA; CDR3 protein: CASREQGRTEAFF; CDR3 DNA: TGTGCCAGCAGAGAACAGGGTCGCACTGAAGCTTTCTTT
clone size: few; V gene: TRBV19; J gene: TRBJ2-5; D gene: TRBD2; CDR3 protein: CASSGLARIQETQYF; CDR3 DNA: TGTGCCAGTAGTGGACTAGCGCGGATCCAAGAGACCCAGTACTTC
clone size: NA; V gene: TRBV6-2/TRBV6-3; J gene: TRBJ1-1; D gene: TRBD1; CDR3 protein: CAGNRGPNTEAFF; CDR3 DNA: TGTGCCGGAAACAGGGGGCCTAACACTGAAGCTTTCTTT
clone size: few; V gene: TRBV20-1; J gene: TRBJ2-3; D gene: TRBD2; CDR3 protein: CSATGLAGFTTDTQYF; CDR3 DNA: TGCAGTGCCACGGGACTAGCGGGGTTTACCACAGATACGCAGTATTTT
clone size: few; V gene: TRBV7-2; J gene: TRBJ1-3; D gene: TRBD1; CDR3 protein: CASSSGQGSSGNTIYF; CDR3 DNA: TGTGCCAGCAGCTCGGGACAGGGCAGCTCTGGAAACACCATATATTTT
clone size: NA; V gene: TRBV5-1; J gene: TRBJ2-7; D gene: TRBD1; CDR3 protein: CASSLDRGRDEQYF; CDR3 DNA: TGCGCCAGCAGCTTGGACAGGGGTCGGGACGAGCAGTACTTC
clone size: NA; V gene: TRBV7-2; J gene: TRBJ2-5; D gene: TRBD2; CDR3 protein: CASSLVPASGVPGTQYF; CDR3 DNA: TGTGCCAGCAGCTTAGTTCCGGCTAGCGGGGTTCCCGGGACCCAGTACTTC
clone size: NA; V gene: TRBV30; J gene: TRBJ1-1; D gene: TRBD1; CDR3 protein: CAWSIGTNRGAFF; CDR3 DNA: TGTGCCTGGAGCATCGGGACTAACAGGGGAGCTTTCTTT
clone size: NA; V gene: TRBV7-2; J gene: TRBJ2-7; D gene: NA; CDR3 protein: CASSLVNGASHEQYF; CDR3 DNA: TGTGCCAGCAGCTTAGTTAATGGTGCCAGCCACGAGCAGTACTTC
clone size: NA; V gene: TRBV5-1; J gene: TRBJ1-6; D gene: TRBD1; CDR3 protein: CASSLGQGAMNSPLHF; CDR3 DNA: TGCGCCAGCAGCTTGGGACAGGGGGCTATGAATTCACCCCTCCACTTT
clone size: once; V gene: TRBV20-1; J gene: TRBJ2-1; D gene: NA; CDR3 protein: CSAAGSSYNEQFF; CDR3 DNA: TGCAGTGCGGCAGGGAGCTCCTACAATGAGCAGTTCTTC
clone size: few; V gene: TRBV6-5; J gene: TRBJ2-7; D gene: TRBD2; CDR3 protein: CASSYRGLAESYEQYF; CDR3 DNA: TGTGCCAGCAGTTACCGAGGACTAGCGGAGTCCTACGAGCAGTACTTC
clone size: NA; V gene: TRBV7-9; J gene: TRBJ2-5; D gene: NA; CDR3 protein: CASSFVRGRGETQYF; CDR3 DNA: TGTGCCAGCAGCTTCGTACGGGGGCGGGGGGAGACCCAGTACTTC
clone size: medium-sized; V gene: TRBV15; J gene: TRBJ1-2; D gene: NA; CDR3 protein: CATSTRTSGYGYTF; CDR3 DNA: TGTGCCACCAGCACACGAACCTCGGGCTATGGCTACACCTTC
clone size: few; V gene: TRBV24-1; J gene: TRBJ1-5; D gene: NA; CDR3 protein: CATQARADQPQHF; CDR3 DNA: TGTGCCACCCAGGCACGGGCAGATCAGCCCCAGCATTTT
clone size: NA; V gene: TRBV4-3; J gene: TRBJ1-5; D gene: NA; CDR3 protein: CASSQDGWVNQPQHF; CDR3 DNA: TGCGCCAGCAGCCAAGATGGGTGGGTTAATCAGCCCCAGCATTTT
clone size: NA; V gene: TRBV6-1; J gene: TRBJ1-6; D gene: NA; CDR3 protein: CASSQRQNSPLHF; CDR3 DNA: TGTGCCAGCAGTCAGAGACAGAATTCACCCCTCCACTTT
clone size: NA; V gene: TRBV7-3; J gene: TRBJ2-2; D gene: NA; CDR3 protein: CASSRNTGELFF; CDR3 DNA: TGTGCCAGCAGCCGAAACACCGGGGAGCTGTTTTTT
clone size: once; V gene: TRBV11-2; J gene: TRBJ1-1; D gene: NA; CDR3 protein: CASALEQGSEAFF; CDR3 DNA: TGTGCCAGCGCCTTGGAACAGGGCAGTGAAGCTTTCTTT
clone size: once; V gene: TRBV5-1; J gene: TRBJ1-1; D gene: NA; CDR3 protein: CASTEMTGSPEAFF; CDR3 DNA: TGCGCCAGCACCGAAATGACAGGCAGCCCTGAAGCTTTCTTT
clone size: few; V gene: TRBV24-1; J gene: TRBJ2-2; D gene: NA; CDR3 protein: CATRTSANTGELFF; CDR3 DNA: TGTGCCACACGGACCAGCGCGAACACCGGGGAGCTGTTTTTT
clone size: once; V gene: TRBV24-1; J gene: TRBJ2-2; D gene: NA; CDR3 protein: CATSETGWTGELFF; CDR3 DNA: TGTGCCACCAGTGAGACGGGTTGGACCGGGGAGCTGTTTTTT
clone size: few; V gene: TRBV11-3; J gene: TRBJ2-5; D gene: NA; CDR3 protein: CASSLASGTHQETQYF; CDR3 DNA: TGTGCCAGCAGCTTAGCCTCCGGGACTCACCAAGAGACCCAGTACTTC
clone size: NA; V gene: TRBV19; J gene: TRBJ2-3; D gene: TRBD2; CDR3 protein: CASTGLAPSDTQYF; CDR3 DNA: TGTGCCAGTACGGGACTAGCTCCTTCCGATACGCAGTATTTT
clone size: NA; V gene: TRBV6-1; J gene: TRBJ2-3; D gene: NA; CDR3 protein: CASRGLRVDTQYF; CDR3 DNA: TGTGCCAGCAGAGGCTTAAGGGTTGATACGCAGTATTTT
clone size: NA; V gene: TRBV6-1; J gene: TRBJ2-2; D gene: NA; CDR3 protein: CASGKDTRDTGELFF; CDR3 DNA: TGTGCCAGCGGAAAAGATACTAGGGACACCGGGGAGCTGTTTTTT
clone size: NA; V gene: TRBV2; J gene: TRBJ2-7; D gene: TRBD1; CDR3 protein: CASSLSTGWHYEQYF; CDR3 DNA: TGTGCCAGCAGCCTTTCGACAGGGTGGCACTACGAGCAGTACTTC
clone size: few; V gene: TRBV6-5; J gene: TRBJ1-5; D gene: NA; CDR3 protein: CASSYGGNQPQHF; CDR3 DNA: TGTGCCAGCAGTTACGGGGGGAATCAGCCCCAGCATTTT
clone size: NA; V gene: TRBV7-2; J gene: TRBJ2-1; D gene: TRBD2; CDR3 protein: CASRSRGGPGEQFF; CDR3 DNA: TGTGCCAGCAGGTCGAGGGGAGGGCCTGGTGAGCAGTTCTTC
clone size: NA; V gene: TRBV20-1; J gene: TRBJ2-1; D gene: TRBD1; CDR3 protein: CSAIGTGGERNEQFF; CDR3 DNA: TGCAGTGCTATTGGGACAGGGGGCGAGAGGAATGAGCAGTTCTTC
clone size: few; V gene: TRBV5-4; J gene: TRBJ1-2; D gene: TRBD1; CDR3 protein: CASSWDRGTYGYTF; CDR3 DNA: TGTGCCAGCAGCTGGGACAGGGGGACTTATGGCTACACCTTC
clone size: NA; V gene: TRBV19; J gene: TRBJ1-2; D gene: NA; CDR3 protein: CASSNPSVERNYGYTF; CDR3 DNA: TGTGCCAGTAGTAACCCCTCCGTTGAGAGGAACTATGGCTACACCTTC
clone size: NA; V gene: TRBV6-2/TRBV6-3; J gene: TRBJ1-2; D gene: NA; CDR3 protein: CASSYGTGNWLPGYTF; CDR3 DNA: TGTGCCAGCAGTTACGGAACAGGAAACTGGCTACCGGGCTACACCTTC
clone size: medium-sized; V gene: TRBV20-1; J gene: TRBJ2-3; D gene: TRBD2; CDR3 protein: CSAKTSGRAGGTDTQYF; CDR3 DNA: TGCAGTGCAAAGACTAGCGGGAGGGCCGGAGGCACAGATACGCAGTATTTT
clone size: NA; V gene: TRBV27; J gene: TRBJ2-3; D gene: TRBD1; CDR3 protein: CASRSGGADTQYF; CDR3 DNA: TGTGCCAGCAGGTCAGGGGGTGCAGATACGCAGTATTTT
clone size: once; V gene: TRBV10-3; J gene: TRBJ2-2; D gene: NA; CDR3 protein: CAISATDLTGELFF; CDR3 DNA: TGTGCCATCAGTGCTACAGACCTCACCGGGGAGCTGTTTTTT
clone size: NA; V gene: TRBV12-3/TRBV12-4; J gene: TRBJ2-1; D gene: NA; CDR3 protein: CASSLDSYNEQFF; CDR3 DNA: TGTGCCAGCAGTCTGGACAGTTACAATGAGCAGTTCTTC
clone size: NA; V gene: TRBV6-2/TRBV6-3; J gene: TRBJ2-3; D gene: NA; CDR3 protein: CASSYSKGADTQYF; CDR3 DNA: TGTGCCAGCAGTTACTCAAAGGGGGCAGATACGCAGTATTTT
clone size: NA; V gene: TRBV6-1; J gene: TRBJ2-1; D gene: NA; CDR3 protein: CASSPLLTYNEQFF; CDR3 DNA: TGTGCCAGCAGCCCCCTGCTCACCTACAATGAGCAGTTCTTC
clone size: few; V gene: TRBV7-2; J gene: TRBJ1-1; D gene: NA; CDR3 protein: CASSPMIGGLIGTEAFF; CDR3 DNA: TGTGCCAGCAGCCCAATGATTGGGGGCTTGATTGGGACTGAAGCTTTCTTT
clone size: NA; V gene: TRBV6-1; J gene: TRBJ1-2; D gene: NA; CDR3 protein: CASSEDWTEGYGYTF; CDR3 DNA: TGTGCCAGCAGTGAAGACTGGACAGAGGGCTATGGCTACACCTTC
clone size: few; V gene: TRBV6-1; J gene: TRBJ2-2; D gene: TRBD2; CDR3 protein: CASRVGLAGGKNTGELFF; CDR3 DNA: TGTGCCAGCAGGGTGGGACTAGCGGGGGGGAAGAACACCGGGGAGCTGTTTTTT